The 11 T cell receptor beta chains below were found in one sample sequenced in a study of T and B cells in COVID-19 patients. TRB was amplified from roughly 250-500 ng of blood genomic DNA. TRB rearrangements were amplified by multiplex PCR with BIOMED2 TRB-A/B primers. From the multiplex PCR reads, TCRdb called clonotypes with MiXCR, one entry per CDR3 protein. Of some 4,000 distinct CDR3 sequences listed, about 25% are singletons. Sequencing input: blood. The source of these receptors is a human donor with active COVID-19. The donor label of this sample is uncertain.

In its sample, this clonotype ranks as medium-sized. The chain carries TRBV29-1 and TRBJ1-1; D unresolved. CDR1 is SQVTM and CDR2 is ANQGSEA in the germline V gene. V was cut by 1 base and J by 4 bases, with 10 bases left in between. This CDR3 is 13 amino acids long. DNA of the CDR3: TGCAGCGTTGAAGGCTACGGAAGCACTGAAGCTTTCTTT. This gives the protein CSVEGYGSTEAFF.

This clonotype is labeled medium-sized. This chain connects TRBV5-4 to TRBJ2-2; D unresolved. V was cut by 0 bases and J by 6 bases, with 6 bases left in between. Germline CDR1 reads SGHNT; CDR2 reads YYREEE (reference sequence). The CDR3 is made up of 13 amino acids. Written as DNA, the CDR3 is TGTGCCAGCAGCTTGGGGGGTGCCGGGGAGCTGTTTTTT. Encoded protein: CASSLGGAGELFF.

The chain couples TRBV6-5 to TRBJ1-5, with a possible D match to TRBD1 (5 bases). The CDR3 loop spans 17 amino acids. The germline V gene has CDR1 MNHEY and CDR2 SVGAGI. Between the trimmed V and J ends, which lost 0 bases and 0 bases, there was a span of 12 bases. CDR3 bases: TGTGCCAGCAGTTACTCGTGGGACGTCAATAGCAATCAGCCCCAGCATTTT. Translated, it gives CASSYSWDVNSNQPQHF.

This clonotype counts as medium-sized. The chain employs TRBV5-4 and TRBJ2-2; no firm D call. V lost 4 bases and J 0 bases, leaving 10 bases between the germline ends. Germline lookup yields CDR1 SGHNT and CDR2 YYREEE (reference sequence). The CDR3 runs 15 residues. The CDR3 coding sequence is TGTGCCAGCAGCCCAAGTACTACGAACACCGGGGAGCTGTTTTTT. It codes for CASSPSTTNTGELFF.

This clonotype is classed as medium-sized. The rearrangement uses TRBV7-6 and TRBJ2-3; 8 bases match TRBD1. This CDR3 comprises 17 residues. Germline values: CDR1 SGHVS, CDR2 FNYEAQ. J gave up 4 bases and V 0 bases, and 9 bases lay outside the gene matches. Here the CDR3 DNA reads TGTGCCAGCAGCTTAGCGGGGACAGGCCGGGGATCAGATACGCAGTATTTT. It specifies CASSLAGTGRGSDTQYF.

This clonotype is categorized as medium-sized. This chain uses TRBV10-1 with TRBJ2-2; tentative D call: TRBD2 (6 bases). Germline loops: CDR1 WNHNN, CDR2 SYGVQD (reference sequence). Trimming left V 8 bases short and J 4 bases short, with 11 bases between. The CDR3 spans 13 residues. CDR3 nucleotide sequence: TGCGCCAGCTCGGGGGAAGGCACCGGGGAGCTGTTTTTT. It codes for CASSGEGTGELFF.

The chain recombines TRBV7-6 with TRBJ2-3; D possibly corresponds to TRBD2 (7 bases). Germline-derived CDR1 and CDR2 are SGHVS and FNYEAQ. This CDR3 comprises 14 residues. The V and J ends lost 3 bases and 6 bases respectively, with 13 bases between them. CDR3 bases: TGTGCCAGCAGCTTGGGCGGGGGCGCGGATACGCAGTATTTT. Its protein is CASSLGGGADTQYF.

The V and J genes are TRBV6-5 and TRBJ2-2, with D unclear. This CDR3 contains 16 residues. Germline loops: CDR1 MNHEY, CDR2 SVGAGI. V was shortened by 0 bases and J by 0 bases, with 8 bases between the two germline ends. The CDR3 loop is CASSYSISANTGELFF. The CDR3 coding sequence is TGTGCCAGCAGTTACTCGATTTCCGCGAACACCGGGGAGCTGTTTTTT.

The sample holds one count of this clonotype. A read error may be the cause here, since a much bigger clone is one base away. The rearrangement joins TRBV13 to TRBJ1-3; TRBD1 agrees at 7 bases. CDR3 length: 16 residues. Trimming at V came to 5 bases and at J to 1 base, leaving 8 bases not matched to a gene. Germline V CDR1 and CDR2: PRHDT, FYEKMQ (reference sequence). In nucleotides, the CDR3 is TGTGCCAGCAGCCCAATACAGGGGCGGTCTGGAAACACCATATATTTT. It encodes CASSPIQGRSGNTIYF.

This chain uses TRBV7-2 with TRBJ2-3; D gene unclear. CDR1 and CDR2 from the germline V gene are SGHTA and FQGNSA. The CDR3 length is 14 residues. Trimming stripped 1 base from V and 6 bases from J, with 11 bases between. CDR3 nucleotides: TGTGCCAGCAGCTTAGGGGCCCGGGCGGATACGCAGTATTTT. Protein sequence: CASSLGARADTQYF.

The CDR3 loop is CASSLSGGAHNEQFF. The DNA of the CDR3 is TGTGCCAGCAGCTTGTCGGGGGGGGCCCACAATGAGCAGTTCTTC. The chain joins TRBV5-5 to TRBJ2-1; 8 bases map to TRBD2. The CDR3 has 15 residues. Unmatched junction bases numbered 5, after V lost 1 base and J lost 5 bases. Germline V CDR1 and CDR2: SGHKS, YYEKEE (reference sequence).